The subject of this entry is one TCR beta chain. What it recognizes is unknown. The data were obtained in a study of T-cell reconstitution after alpha-beta-depleted transplantation in children. Study findings and constraints: Among T cells one year after transplant, newly produced cells accounted for most counts and diversity. Expanded graft clones, several hundred of them, were reportedly the source of alpha-beta T cells about two months after transplant. Some patients' high day-60 TCRbeta diversity was traced to surviving recipient T cells and thymic progenitors.

The length of the CDR3 is 13 residues. V was clipped by 6 bases and J by 5 bases, with 13 bases between them. The germline V gene encodes CDR1 SGHAT and CDR2 FQNNGV. Unique molecular identifiers were used in preparing the TCRbeta library. Via MiXCR, TCRdb re-called the PCR reads, giving one row per CDR3 protein. Among about a million distinct CDR3 sequences listed, about 29% were seen once. This material consisted of PBMCs, mostly from graft donor cells, taken 360 days after TCRalphabeta/CD19-depleted stem cell transplant. This sequence was found in a boy under two years old who had a stem cell transplant for SCID, so the T cells may come from the graft donor. The genes are TRBV11-2 and TRBJ2-5, with D tentatively TRBD1 (6 bases). The CDR3 coding sequence is TGTGCCAGCAGACAGGGAAGTCGTGAGACCCAGTACTTC. Translating it yields CASRQGSRETQYF.